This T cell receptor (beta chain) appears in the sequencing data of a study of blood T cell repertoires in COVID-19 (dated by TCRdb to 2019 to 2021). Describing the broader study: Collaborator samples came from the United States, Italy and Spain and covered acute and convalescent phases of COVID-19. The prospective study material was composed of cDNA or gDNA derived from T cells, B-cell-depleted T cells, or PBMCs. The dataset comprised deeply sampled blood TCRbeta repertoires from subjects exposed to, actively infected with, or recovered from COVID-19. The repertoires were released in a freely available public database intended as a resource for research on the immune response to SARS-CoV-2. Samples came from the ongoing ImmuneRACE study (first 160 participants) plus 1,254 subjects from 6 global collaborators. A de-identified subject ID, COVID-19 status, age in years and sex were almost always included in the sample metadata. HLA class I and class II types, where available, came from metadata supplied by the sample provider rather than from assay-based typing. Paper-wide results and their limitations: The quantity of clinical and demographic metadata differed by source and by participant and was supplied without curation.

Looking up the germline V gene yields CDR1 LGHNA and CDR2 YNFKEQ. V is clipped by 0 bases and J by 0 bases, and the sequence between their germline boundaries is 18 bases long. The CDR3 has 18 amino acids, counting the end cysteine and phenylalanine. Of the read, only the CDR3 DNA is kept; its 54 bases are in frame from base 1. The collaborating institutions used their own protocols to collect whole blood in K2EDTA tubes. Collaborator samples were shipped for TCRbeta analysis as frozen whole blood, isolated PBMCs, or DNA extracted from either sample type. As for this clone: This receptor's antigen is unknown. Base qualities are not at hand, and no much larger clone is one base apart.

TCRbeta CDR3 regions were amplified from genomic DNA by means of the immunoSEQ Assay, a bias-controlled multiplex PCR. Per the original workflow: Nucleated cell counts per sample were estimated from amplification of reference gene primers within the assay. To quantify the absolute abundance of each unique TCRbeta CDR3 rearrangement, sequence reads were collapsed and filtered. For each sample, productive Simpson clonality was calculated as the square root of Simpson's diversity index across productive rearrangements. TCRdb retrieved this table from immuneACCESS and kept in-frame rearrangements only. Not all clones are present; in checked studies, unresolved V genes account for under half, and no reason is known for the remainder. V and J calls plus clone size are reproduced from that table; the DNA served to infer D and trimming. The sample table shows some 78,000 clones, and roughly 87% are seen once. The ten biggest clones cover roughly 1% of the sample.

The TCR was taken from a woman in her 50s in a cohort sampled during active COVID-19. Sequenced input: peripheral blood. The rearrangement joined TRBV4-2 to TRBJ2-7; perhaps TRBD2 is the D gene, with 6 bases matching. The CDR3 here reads CASSQDWRGSSFSYEQYF. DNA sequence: TGTGCCAGCAGCCAAGATTGGCGGGGATCCTCCTTCTCCTACGAGCAGTACTTC.